The entry that follows covers one T cell receptor (beta chain) sequence. There are 13 residues in the CDR3. V lost 5 bases, J lost 3 bases, and 0 bases stayed unmatched. Germline CDR1 and CDR2: GTSNPN and SVGIG (reference sequence). This specimen comes from a study of cytomegalovirus exposure and HLA in healthy donors. PCR amplification relied on 60 Vbeta primers (plus 13 Jbeta primers). Clones were sequenced by immunoSEQ multiplex PCR, and TCRdb holds only the in-frame ones, with some missing. The data show 120,000 or so clones, roughly 80% seen once. This chain uses TRBV30 with TRBJ2-3, with 12 bases fitting TRBD2. This sequence originates from a man between 35 and 55 years old in good health and CMV-seronegative. The sample was PBMCs. The CDR3 region has the DNA TGTGCCTGGGGACTAGCGGGAACAGATACGCAGTATTTT. Translating gives CAWGLAGTDTQYF.